Sequencing of this TCR beta chain was carried out in a study of post-analysis software for immune sequencing data (dated by TCRdb to about 2015). Regarding the research as a whole: Disease courses on record covered relapsing-remitting, secondary progressive and progressive-relapsing multiple sclerosis, though some patients had no subtype annotation. The patient repertoires were set against eleven to twelve previously published healthy control repertoires from donors whose ages ranged from roughly 6 to 27 years. A subset of samples was prepared in parallel using single-end sample barcoding, then pooled and co-amplified after Illumina adapter ligation.

Findings and caveats that apply to the study as a whole: Four or five TRBV segments, including TRBV5-6, TRBV5-1 and TRBV20-1, were significantly more frequent in patients than controls. The multiple sclerosis patient group was slightly younger than the control group. Strong co-clustering of samples prepared in the same batch was shown by direct clustering with F measure, prompting a batch-effect correction. Multiple sclerosis patients had significantly lower normalized Chao1 diversity than controls, a result that suggests substantial peripheral T-cell clonal expansion.

Libraries came from PCR. TCRdb lists the instrument as Illumina HiSeq 2500. To reduce PCR and sequencing biases, unique molecular identifiers were built into the TCR beta cDNA libraries. Per 1 to 10 million input T cells, approximately 500,000 cDNA molecules were obtained, such that each molecule approximated one T cell. The patient libraries were prepared and sequenced using the same protocol as the earlier healthy control dataset. Within a given batch, samples were prepared together, multiplexed and sequenced on the same HiSeq lane. Concerning the study's data processing: Raw barcoded reads were processed with MIGEC, discarding single-read molecular identifier groups before consensus assembly and CDR3 extraction. VDJtools was used for post-analysis of the clonotype tables, with diversity normalized by down-sampling every dataset to the smallest sample size. Repertoire overlap clustering matched CDR3 amino acid but not nucleotide sequences to correct batch-related cross-sample contamination. TCRdb reprocessing: public reads trimmed at Q25 with fastp, clones called with MiXCR, in-frame beta chains kept. Each record represents a unique CDR3 protein, reported with the most common genes and DNA among its rows. In this record, the V and J calls reflect TCRdb's handling and not the investigators' own analysis. This sample has 450,000 to 650,000 distinct CDR3 sequences in its table, and around 47% of those were observed once. The ten largest clones capture under 2% of the sample.

A note on this clonotype: Its cognate antigen has yet to be identified. It has no much larger one-base neighbor in the sample; base qualities were not kept.

TCR beta repertoires were profiled from peripheral blood of some 13 young patients with multiple sclerosis to demonstrate the VDJtools post-analysis software. The multiple sclerosis patients were children and adolescents ranging in age from roughly 6 to 16 years. V is trimmed back by 5 bases and J by 13 bases, and the junction contains 14 bases that no gene match accounts for. CDR1 and CDR2 (SQVTM, ANQGSEA) derive from the germline V gene. The CDR3 goes from the cysteine to the phenylalanine over 13 residues. CDR3 DNA only is kept here, 39 bases in frame from base 1. The chain was built from TRBV29-1 and TRBJ2-1; 7 of the junction bases match TRBD1. This receptor was obtained from a girl between 5 and 17 years old with multiple sclerosis. The sample taken for sequencing was blood. The bases are TGCAGCGTTCAAAGGGGACAGCAAGAGACCCAGTTCTTC. It codes for CSVQRGQQETQFF.